These 30 T cell receptor beta chains came from one sample sequenced in a study of blood T cell repertoires in COVID-19. Only in-frame clones appear in the TCRdb table, and some are missing; sequencing was by immunoSEQ multiplex PCR. The sample records about 110,000 clones, almost 90% being singletons. Material for sequencing was peripheral blood. These TCRs come from a woman in her fifties or sixties with active or convalescent COVID-19.

The rearrangement links TRBV29-1 to TRBJ2-3, with 7 bases fitting TRBD2. CDR1 is SQVTM and CDR2 is ANQGSEA in the germline V gene. This CDR3 has 13 amino acids. The trim removed 0 bases at V and 4 bases at J, leaving 1 base unmatched. CDR3 in DNA: TGCAGCGTTGAAGATGGGGGGGCAGATACGCAGTATTTT. Translating it yields CSVEDGGADTQYF.

The chain uses TRBV5-1 and TRBJ1-1, with D maybe TRBD1 (5 bases). The CDR3 is 15 amino acids. Germline CDR1 SGHRS, CDR2 YFSETQ. Trimming took off 2 bases at V and 4 bases at J, with 15 bases between the two ends. The chain's CDR3 is CASSFHEIQGTEAFF. The CDR3 coding sequence is TGCGCCAGCAGCTTTCACGAAATCCAGGGCACTGAAGCTTTCTTT.

The J gene is TRBJ2-3, the V gene TRBV9, with 11 positions matching TRBD2. The CDR3 is 17 amino acids. Germline assignment: CDR1 SGDLS and CDR2 YYNGEE. Unmatched junction bases numbered 12, after V lost 4 bases and J lost 5 bases. This CDR3 is CASSRTPTSGSGDTQYF. CDR3 nucleotides: TGTGCCAGCAGCCGGACTCCCACTAGCGGGAGTGGAGATACGCAGTATTTT.

The V and J genes are TRBV3-1 (or the pseudogene TRBV3-2) and TRBJ2-2; D remains unclear. This CDR3 has 13 amino acids. Germline CDR1 LGHDT, CDR2 YNNKEL (reference sequence). Trimming cost V 4 bases and J 6 bases, with 9 bases left between them. The CDR3 protein is CASSPLSPGELFF. The CDR3 DNA is TGTGCCAGCAGCCCCCTTAGTCCCGGGGAGCTGTTTTTT.

V gene TRBV19 combines with J gene TRBJ1-3, with TRBD1 matching over 8 bases. Germline assignment: CDR1 LNHDA and CDR2 SQIVND (reference sequence). The junction had 3 bases not matched to a gene; V was cut back by 4 bases and J by 4 bases. The CDR3 spans 14 residues. CDR3: CASSTTGVGNTIYF. The DNA of the CDR3 is TGTGCCAGTAGTACGACAGGGGTCGGAAACACCATATATTTT.

This clone was detected only once. The chain couples TRBV7-6 to TRBJ2-2; tentatively, D is TRBD2 (6 bases). The V and J ends lost 6 bases and 3 bases respectively, with 17 bases between them. Germline lookup yields CDR1 SGHVS and CDR2 FNYEAQ. The CDR3 spans 16 residues. As DNA, the CDR3 is TGTGCCAGCAGTCAAAAGGGAGGCGCGCACACCGGGGAGCTGTTTTTT. Translation: CASSQKGGAHTGELFF.

V gene TRBV11-2 combines with J gene TRBJ1-1, with a possible D match to TRBD1 (6 bases). CDR3 length: 15 residues. Germline V lookup: CDR1 SGHAT, CDR2 FQNNGV. Trimming shortened V by 3 bases and J by 0 bases, and 11 bases separated the two germline ends. CDR3 protein: CASSLTGNMNTEAFF. The CDR3, as DNA: TGTGCCAGCAGCTTGACAGGTAACATGAACACTGAAGCTTTCTTT.

The J gene is TRBJ1-3, the V gene TRBV11-2; 8 bases line up with TRBD1. Germline values: CDR1 SGHAT, CDR2 FQNNGV. The CDR3 length is 17 residues. The V segment lost 5 bases and the J segment 0 bases; nucleotides outside the gene matches: 9. The CDR3 protein is CASSPGQAFYSGNTIYF. The CDR3 DNA reads as TGTGCCAGCAGCCCGGGACAGGCGTTCTACTCTGGAAACACCATATATTTT.

V is TRBV19 and J is TRBJ1-3; D gene uncertain. This CDR3 is 14 amino acids long. V was shortened by 6 bases and J by 0 bases, with 9 bases between the two germline ends. Germline V gives CDR1 LNHDA, CDR2 SQIVND (reference sequence). The CDR3, as DNA: TGTGCCAGTAGGGTGGAGTTCTCTGGAAACACCATATATTTT. This translates into CASRVEFSGNTIYF. Supplemented by reference TRBV19 and TRBJ1-3, the full variable domain reads DGGITQSPKYLFRKEGQNVTLSCEQNLNHDAMYWYRQDPGQGLRLIYYSQIVNDFQKGDIAEGYSVSREKKESFPLTVTSAQKNPTAFYLCASRVEFSGNTIYFGEGSWLTVV.

The chain has TRBV6-5 and TRBJ2-7, with TRBD2 matching over 13 bases. CDR1 is MNHEY, CDR2 SVGAGI, per germline. CDR3 length: 14 amino acids. V was clipped by 6 bases and J by 5 bases; unmatched bases: 4. The CDR3 DNA reads TGTGCCAGCAGCAGGACTAGCGGGAGTGACGAGCAGTACTTC. Translation gives CASSRTSGSDEQYF.

This chain links TRBV9 with TRBJ2-7, with 7 bases that match TRBD1. The CDR3 is 14 amino acids. V shed 1 base and J 5 bases; nucleotides not matched to a gene: 6. CDR1 is SGDLS, CDR2 YYNGEE, per germline. The CDR3 bases are TGTGCCAGCAGCGTATACACAGGGGACAACGAGCAGTACTTC. Translated, it gives CASSVYTGDNEQYF.

The chain links TRBV3-1 (or the pseudogene TRBV3-2) to TRBJ2-1, with 13 nucleotides matching TRBD2. This CDR3 has 18 residues. The germline gives CDR1 LGHDT, CDR2 YNNKEL (reference sequence). V gave up 3 bases and J gave up 5 bases; unmatched junction bases: 10. The CDR3 sequence: CASSQDQGTSGINNEQFF. The DNA for the CDR3 is TGTGCCAGCAGCCAGGACCAGGGGACTAGCGGGATCAACAATGAGCAGTTCTTC.

As concerns this clone: The sample holds other DNA sequences that translate to the same CDR3. The rearrangement links TRBV18 to TRBJ1-1; tentative D call: TRBD1 (6 bases). Germline values: CDR1 KGHSH, CDR2 LQKENI. V lost 0 bases to trimming and J lost 4 bases, with 6 bases between them. This CDR3 spans 13 amino acids. CDR3 region: CASSPPGGTEAFF. The CDR3 coding sequence is TGTGCCAGCTCACCACCAGGGGGCACTGAAGCTTTCTTT.

The chain joins TRBV30 to TRBJ1-1; a weak D match, TRBD1 (6 bases). The germline V gene encodes CDR1 GTSNPN and CDR2 SVGIG (reference sequence). V was trimmed by 3 bases and J by 5 bases, leaving 16 bases between them. CDR3 length: 14 amino acids. The CDR3 nucleotides are TGTGCCTGGAGATCCCAGGGGTTTGGGACTGAAGCTTTCTTT. Protein sequence: CAWRSQGFGTEAFF.

The chain employs TRBV19 and TRBJ1-5; D possibly corresponds to TRBD1 (6 bases). The germline CDR1 and CDR2 sequences are LNHDA and SQIVND (reference sequence). V was trimmed by 6 bases and J by 6 bases, leaving 18 bases between them. This CDR3 is 15 amino acids long. DNA for the CDR3: TGTGCCAGTAGCGGGGAGGGCAGGGGCCGTCAGCCCCAGCATTTT. Amino acids: CASSGEGRGRQPQHF.

The chain combines TRBV28 with TRBJ1-6; 7 bases fit TRBD1. Germline V gives CDR1 MDHEN, CDR2 SYDVKM. The CDR3 runs 14 residues. With V trimmed by 3 bases and J by 18 bases, 14 bases remained unmatched. This CDR3 reads CASSFQPTGPISHF. The CDR3 nucleotides are TGTGCCAGCAGTTTCCAACCGACAGGGCCAATCTCCCACTTT.

This clone came up once. In nucleotides, the CDR3 is TGCGCCAGCAGCCTGAGGAGGTTTACTGGAAACACCATATATTTT. Protein product: CASSLRRFTGNTIYF. The V gene is TRBV4-3, the J gene TRBJ1-3; D ambiguous. V dropped 4 bases and J dropped 2 bases, with 12 bases sitting between them. The CDR3 loop spans 15 amino acids. Germline-derived CDR1 and CDR2 are LGHNA and YSLEER.

The rearrangement joins TRBV9 to TRBJ2-5; 7 nucleotides match TRBD2. This CDR3 has 15 residues. The germline V gene has CDR1 SGDLS and CDR2 YYNGEE. Trimming cost V 4 bases and J 2 bases; bases outside gene matches: 8. CDR3 in amino acids: CASSTASGRQETQYF. The CDR3, as DNA: TGTGCCAGCAGCACGGCTAGCGGACGGCAAGAGACCCAGTACTTC. The whole variable domain, filled in from reference TRBV9 and TRBJ2-5, reads DSGVTQTPKHLITATGQRVTLRCSPRSGDLSVYWYQQSLDQGLQFLIQYYNGEERAKGNILERFSAQQFPDLHSELNLSSLELGDSALYFCASSTASGRQETQYFGPGTRLLVL.

CDR3 in DNA: TGCGCCAGCAGCCCCGGACAGGGAGGGTCGGGCAATCAGCCCCAGCATTTT. Encoded protein: CASSPGQGGSGNQPQHF. The J gene is TRBJ1-5, the V gene TRBV4-1; 8 nucleotides line up with TRBD1. V gave up 4 bases and J gave up 2 bases; unmatched junction bases: 10. The V gene's germline CDR1 is MGHRA and CDR2 YSYEKL. This CDR3 contains 17 residues.

J is TRBJ1-3 and V is TRBV7-2; D gene uncertain. The CDR3 loop spans 16 amino acids. CDR1 is SGHTA and CDR2 is FQGNSA in the germline V gene. Trimming took off 1 base at V and 0 bases at J, with 10 bases between the two ends. DNA for the CDR3: TGTGCCAGCAGCTTAGAGGCCGGGTTCTCTGGAAACACCATATATTTT. Its protein is CASSLEAGFSGNTIYF.

The rearrangement joins TRBV19 to TRBJ2-7, with D maybe TRBD2 (6 bases). Trimming stripped 3 bases from V and 6 bases from J, with 18 bases between. Germline values: CDR1 LNHDA, CDR2 SQIVND (reference sequence). This CDR3 contains 15 residues. In DNA form, the CDR3 reads TGTGCCAGTAGTATGAGGGTGGAGGGGATCGGCGAGCAGTACTTC. It is translated as CASSMRVEGIGEQYF.

This clone was counted between two and nine times. The chain is built from TRBV30 and TRBJ2-3, with D perhaps TRBD2 (6 bases). The CDR3 totals 14 residues. Trimming removed 2 bases at V and 0 bases at J, with 9 bases between. The germline V gene has CDR1 GTSNPN and CDR2 SVGIG (reference sequence). CDR3 nucleotides: TGTGCCTGGAGTTCTGGAGGGAGCACAGATACGCAGTATTTT. Translating gives CAWSSGGSTDTQYF.

Here the CDR3 DNA reads TGTGCCAGCAGCTTACTGAGGGACACTGAAGCTTTCTTT. It specifies CASSLLRDTEAFF. The chain has TRBV7-9 and TRBJ1-1; D gene unclear. Trimming removed 2 bases at V and 3 bases at J, with 7 bases between. The germline gives CDR1 SEHNR, CDR2 FQNEAQ (reference sequence). The CDR3 runs 13 residues.

This chain connects TRBV30 to TRBJ1-5, with D unclear. Trimming removed 1 base at V and 1 base at J, with 5 bases between. This CDR3 is 13 amino acids long. Germline lookup yields CDR1 GTSNPN and CDR2 SVGIG (reference sequence). The CDR3 DNA reads TGTGCCTGGAGTGACCGGAGCAATCAGCCCCAGCATTTT. Protein product: CAWSDRSNQPQHF.

There are a few counts of this clone. This chain uses TRBV5-5 with TRBJ2-5; tentatively, D is TRBD2 (6 bases). Trimming removed 6 bases from V and 5 bases from J, with 17 bases in between. CDR1 is SGHKS, CDR2 YYEKEE, per germline (reference sequence). CDR3 length: 14 residues. CDR3 DNA sequence: TGTGCCAGCACCCTAGGGAGGCCGGGGGAGACCCAGTACTTC. Encoded protein: CASTLGRPGETQYF.

The rearrangement links TRBV28 to TRBJ1-5; 9 bases are shared with TRBD1. Germline V gene lookup returns CDR1 MDHEN and CDR2 SYDVKM. J lost 6 bases, V lost 7 bases, and 10 bases had no gene match. The CDR3 totals 15 residues. The CDR3 reads CASNPPGQGGQPQHF. CDR3 DNA sequence: TGTGCCAGCAACCCTCCGGGACAGGGAGGTCAGCCCCAGCATTTT.

V usage is TRBV28 and J usage is TRBJ2-4, with TRBD2 identical over 7 bases. There are 18 residues in the CDR3. In germline, CDR1 is MDHEN, CDR2 SYDVKM. J was trimmed by 0 bases and V by 5 bases; bases with no gene match: 13. CDR3 protein: CASSHQIASGLAKNIQYF. The CDR3 nucleotides are TGTGCCAGCAGTCACCAAATTGCTAGCGGTCTAGCCAAAAACATTCAGTACTTC. The whole variable domain, remainder taken from reference TRBV28 and TRBJ2-4, is DVKVTQSSRYLVKRTGEKVFLECVQDMDHENMFWYRQDPGLGLRLIYFSYDVKMKEKGDIPEGYSVSREKKERFSLILESASTNQTSMYLCASSHQIASGLAKNIQYFGAGTRLSVL.

This chain connects TRBV5-6 to TRBJ2-1; 7 bases align to TRBD2. The junction had 8 bases not matched to a gene; V was cut back by 1 base and J by 7 bases. Germline-derived CDR1 and CDR2 are SGHDT and YYEEEE. This CDR3 contains 15 residues. Here the CDR3 reads CASSLWLAVLNEQFF. As DNA, the CDR3 is TGTGCCAGCAGCTTGTGGCTAGCGGTCTTGAATGAGCAGTTCTTC.

V is TRBV28 and J is TRBJ1-2, with 12 positions matching TRBD1. The junction had 6 bases not matched to a gene; V was cut back by 6 bases and J by 4 bases. This CDR3 spans 15 amino acids. Germline V gene sequence: CDR1 MDHEN, CDR2 SYDVKM. In DNA form, the CDR3 reads TGTGCCAGCAGCATTGGGACAGGGGGCGGCTATGGCTACACCTTC. Protein sequence: CASSIGTGGGYGYTF.

J is TRBJ2-7 and V is TRBV19; 8 nucleotides match TRBD2. J gave up 3 bases and V 5 bases, and 3 bases lay outside the gene matches. Per the germline V gene, CDR1 is LNHDA and CDR2 is SQIVND (reference sequence). CDR3 length: 13 residues. The CDR3 loop is CASSVGTSYEQYF. The DNA of the CDR3 is TGTGCCAGTAGTGTGGGGACTAGCTACGAGCAGTACTTC.